A selection of T cell receptor beta chains follows, all from one sample in a study of cytomegalovirus exposure and HLA in healthy donors. The repertoire was sequenced with immunoSEQ multiplex PCR; TCRdb's copy has only in-frame clones and lacks some. The profile shows under 150,000 clones, around 9% of them singletons. Sequencing was carried out using PBMCs. The receptors were gathered from a woman in her 40s in good health and CMV-seropositive. Each CDR3 is given with its conserved first and last residue. The D gene is left open where the match is weak. Size tells how often a clone was seen (once, few, many) or the class of an expanded clone, and some rows leave it out.

TRBV19	-	TRBD1	TRBJ2-4	CASRSTGTAKNIQYF	TGTGCCAGTAGATCGACAGGGACGGCCAAAAACATTCAGTACTTC
TRBV5-1	-	TRBD1	TRBJ1-1	CASSLARTGGNTEAFF	TGCGCCAGCAGCTTGGCCAGGACAGGGGGTAACACTGAAGCTTTCTTT
TRBV29-1	few	TRBD1	TRBJ1-4	CSVLDRATNEKLFF	TGCAGCGTTTTGGACAGGGCAACTAATGAAAAACTGTTTTTT
TRBV5-4	-	TRBD2	TRBJ2-2	CASSLGRGGGTGELFF	TGTGCCAGCAGCTTGGGGCGGGGGGGCGGCACCGGGGAGCTGTTTTTT
TRBV5-5	-	TRBD1	TRBJ1-1	CASSYLTGLNTEAFF	TGTGCCAGCAGCTATCTGACAGGGCTGAACACTGAAGCTTTCTTT
TRBV21-1	-	-	TRBJ2-7	CASSRIFPWGAYEQYF	TGTGCCAGCAGCCGAATCTTTCCTTGGGGAGCCTACGAGCAGTACTTC
TRBV27	few	-	TRBJ2-2	CASSMNRAGGELFF	TGTGCCAGCAGTATGAACAGGGCCGGCGGGGAGCTGTTTTTT
TRBV4-1	few	-	TRBJ1-2	CASSPGGSINYGYTF	TGCGCCAGCAGCCCCGGTGGGAGTATCAACTATGGCTACACCTTC
TRBV11-2	-	-	TRBJ2-7	CASSPRYPISYEQYF	TGTGCCAGCAGCCCCCGTTATCCTATTTCCTACGAGCAGTACTTC
TRBV19	few	-	TRBJ1-5	CASSIIELNQPQHF	TGTGCCAGTAGTATAATAGAACTAAATCAGCCCCAGCATTTT
TRBV19	few	TRBD1	TRBJ1-5	CASSKNPPGLGTGGQPQHF	TGTGCCAGTAGCAAAAACCCCCCCGGGCTGGGGACAGGGGGTCAGCCCCAGCATTTT
TRBV5-1	-	TRBD1	TRBJ1-1	CASSEGQGASTEAFF	TGCGCCAGCAGCGAAGGACAGGGGGCTAGCACTGAAGCTTTCTTT